The clone carrying this TCR beta chain was picked up many times. Its target is unknown. CDR1 is SGHRS and CDR2 is YFSETQ in the germline V gene. The CDR3 is made up of 18 amino acids. V gave up 1 base and J gave up 4 bases, with 20 bases separating them. The sample is drawn from a study of human T cells and chemical hapten exposure. Looking at the study overall: Yields of TCR per sample differed, chiefly owing to small differences in pooled library volume. General study points: The study found that DPC sensitization did not change TCRs above 1 in 1000 frequency.

Time point of the sample: healthy volunteer bleed at 6 weeks. The authors' total RNA extraction used unfractionated whole blood. During construction of the library, unique molecular identifiers were attached to individual cDNA molecules for quantitative, reproducible TCR counting. Each CDR3 protein is one row after TCRdb ran MiXCR on the RACE reads. The table includes some 65,000 distinct CDR3 sequences, 5.5% to 7.5% detected once. This receptor was taken from a female donor in good health. Some clones in this sample may be carry-over from other donors' samples. Sequencing input: whole blood. J is TRBJ2-2 and V is TRBV5-1, with a tentative D call TRBD2 (5 bases). DNA for the CDR3: TGCGCCAGCAGCTTGACCGGGATGTCCCGATTCATCACCGGGGAGCTGTTTTTT. It yields the protein CASSLTGMSRFITGELFF.